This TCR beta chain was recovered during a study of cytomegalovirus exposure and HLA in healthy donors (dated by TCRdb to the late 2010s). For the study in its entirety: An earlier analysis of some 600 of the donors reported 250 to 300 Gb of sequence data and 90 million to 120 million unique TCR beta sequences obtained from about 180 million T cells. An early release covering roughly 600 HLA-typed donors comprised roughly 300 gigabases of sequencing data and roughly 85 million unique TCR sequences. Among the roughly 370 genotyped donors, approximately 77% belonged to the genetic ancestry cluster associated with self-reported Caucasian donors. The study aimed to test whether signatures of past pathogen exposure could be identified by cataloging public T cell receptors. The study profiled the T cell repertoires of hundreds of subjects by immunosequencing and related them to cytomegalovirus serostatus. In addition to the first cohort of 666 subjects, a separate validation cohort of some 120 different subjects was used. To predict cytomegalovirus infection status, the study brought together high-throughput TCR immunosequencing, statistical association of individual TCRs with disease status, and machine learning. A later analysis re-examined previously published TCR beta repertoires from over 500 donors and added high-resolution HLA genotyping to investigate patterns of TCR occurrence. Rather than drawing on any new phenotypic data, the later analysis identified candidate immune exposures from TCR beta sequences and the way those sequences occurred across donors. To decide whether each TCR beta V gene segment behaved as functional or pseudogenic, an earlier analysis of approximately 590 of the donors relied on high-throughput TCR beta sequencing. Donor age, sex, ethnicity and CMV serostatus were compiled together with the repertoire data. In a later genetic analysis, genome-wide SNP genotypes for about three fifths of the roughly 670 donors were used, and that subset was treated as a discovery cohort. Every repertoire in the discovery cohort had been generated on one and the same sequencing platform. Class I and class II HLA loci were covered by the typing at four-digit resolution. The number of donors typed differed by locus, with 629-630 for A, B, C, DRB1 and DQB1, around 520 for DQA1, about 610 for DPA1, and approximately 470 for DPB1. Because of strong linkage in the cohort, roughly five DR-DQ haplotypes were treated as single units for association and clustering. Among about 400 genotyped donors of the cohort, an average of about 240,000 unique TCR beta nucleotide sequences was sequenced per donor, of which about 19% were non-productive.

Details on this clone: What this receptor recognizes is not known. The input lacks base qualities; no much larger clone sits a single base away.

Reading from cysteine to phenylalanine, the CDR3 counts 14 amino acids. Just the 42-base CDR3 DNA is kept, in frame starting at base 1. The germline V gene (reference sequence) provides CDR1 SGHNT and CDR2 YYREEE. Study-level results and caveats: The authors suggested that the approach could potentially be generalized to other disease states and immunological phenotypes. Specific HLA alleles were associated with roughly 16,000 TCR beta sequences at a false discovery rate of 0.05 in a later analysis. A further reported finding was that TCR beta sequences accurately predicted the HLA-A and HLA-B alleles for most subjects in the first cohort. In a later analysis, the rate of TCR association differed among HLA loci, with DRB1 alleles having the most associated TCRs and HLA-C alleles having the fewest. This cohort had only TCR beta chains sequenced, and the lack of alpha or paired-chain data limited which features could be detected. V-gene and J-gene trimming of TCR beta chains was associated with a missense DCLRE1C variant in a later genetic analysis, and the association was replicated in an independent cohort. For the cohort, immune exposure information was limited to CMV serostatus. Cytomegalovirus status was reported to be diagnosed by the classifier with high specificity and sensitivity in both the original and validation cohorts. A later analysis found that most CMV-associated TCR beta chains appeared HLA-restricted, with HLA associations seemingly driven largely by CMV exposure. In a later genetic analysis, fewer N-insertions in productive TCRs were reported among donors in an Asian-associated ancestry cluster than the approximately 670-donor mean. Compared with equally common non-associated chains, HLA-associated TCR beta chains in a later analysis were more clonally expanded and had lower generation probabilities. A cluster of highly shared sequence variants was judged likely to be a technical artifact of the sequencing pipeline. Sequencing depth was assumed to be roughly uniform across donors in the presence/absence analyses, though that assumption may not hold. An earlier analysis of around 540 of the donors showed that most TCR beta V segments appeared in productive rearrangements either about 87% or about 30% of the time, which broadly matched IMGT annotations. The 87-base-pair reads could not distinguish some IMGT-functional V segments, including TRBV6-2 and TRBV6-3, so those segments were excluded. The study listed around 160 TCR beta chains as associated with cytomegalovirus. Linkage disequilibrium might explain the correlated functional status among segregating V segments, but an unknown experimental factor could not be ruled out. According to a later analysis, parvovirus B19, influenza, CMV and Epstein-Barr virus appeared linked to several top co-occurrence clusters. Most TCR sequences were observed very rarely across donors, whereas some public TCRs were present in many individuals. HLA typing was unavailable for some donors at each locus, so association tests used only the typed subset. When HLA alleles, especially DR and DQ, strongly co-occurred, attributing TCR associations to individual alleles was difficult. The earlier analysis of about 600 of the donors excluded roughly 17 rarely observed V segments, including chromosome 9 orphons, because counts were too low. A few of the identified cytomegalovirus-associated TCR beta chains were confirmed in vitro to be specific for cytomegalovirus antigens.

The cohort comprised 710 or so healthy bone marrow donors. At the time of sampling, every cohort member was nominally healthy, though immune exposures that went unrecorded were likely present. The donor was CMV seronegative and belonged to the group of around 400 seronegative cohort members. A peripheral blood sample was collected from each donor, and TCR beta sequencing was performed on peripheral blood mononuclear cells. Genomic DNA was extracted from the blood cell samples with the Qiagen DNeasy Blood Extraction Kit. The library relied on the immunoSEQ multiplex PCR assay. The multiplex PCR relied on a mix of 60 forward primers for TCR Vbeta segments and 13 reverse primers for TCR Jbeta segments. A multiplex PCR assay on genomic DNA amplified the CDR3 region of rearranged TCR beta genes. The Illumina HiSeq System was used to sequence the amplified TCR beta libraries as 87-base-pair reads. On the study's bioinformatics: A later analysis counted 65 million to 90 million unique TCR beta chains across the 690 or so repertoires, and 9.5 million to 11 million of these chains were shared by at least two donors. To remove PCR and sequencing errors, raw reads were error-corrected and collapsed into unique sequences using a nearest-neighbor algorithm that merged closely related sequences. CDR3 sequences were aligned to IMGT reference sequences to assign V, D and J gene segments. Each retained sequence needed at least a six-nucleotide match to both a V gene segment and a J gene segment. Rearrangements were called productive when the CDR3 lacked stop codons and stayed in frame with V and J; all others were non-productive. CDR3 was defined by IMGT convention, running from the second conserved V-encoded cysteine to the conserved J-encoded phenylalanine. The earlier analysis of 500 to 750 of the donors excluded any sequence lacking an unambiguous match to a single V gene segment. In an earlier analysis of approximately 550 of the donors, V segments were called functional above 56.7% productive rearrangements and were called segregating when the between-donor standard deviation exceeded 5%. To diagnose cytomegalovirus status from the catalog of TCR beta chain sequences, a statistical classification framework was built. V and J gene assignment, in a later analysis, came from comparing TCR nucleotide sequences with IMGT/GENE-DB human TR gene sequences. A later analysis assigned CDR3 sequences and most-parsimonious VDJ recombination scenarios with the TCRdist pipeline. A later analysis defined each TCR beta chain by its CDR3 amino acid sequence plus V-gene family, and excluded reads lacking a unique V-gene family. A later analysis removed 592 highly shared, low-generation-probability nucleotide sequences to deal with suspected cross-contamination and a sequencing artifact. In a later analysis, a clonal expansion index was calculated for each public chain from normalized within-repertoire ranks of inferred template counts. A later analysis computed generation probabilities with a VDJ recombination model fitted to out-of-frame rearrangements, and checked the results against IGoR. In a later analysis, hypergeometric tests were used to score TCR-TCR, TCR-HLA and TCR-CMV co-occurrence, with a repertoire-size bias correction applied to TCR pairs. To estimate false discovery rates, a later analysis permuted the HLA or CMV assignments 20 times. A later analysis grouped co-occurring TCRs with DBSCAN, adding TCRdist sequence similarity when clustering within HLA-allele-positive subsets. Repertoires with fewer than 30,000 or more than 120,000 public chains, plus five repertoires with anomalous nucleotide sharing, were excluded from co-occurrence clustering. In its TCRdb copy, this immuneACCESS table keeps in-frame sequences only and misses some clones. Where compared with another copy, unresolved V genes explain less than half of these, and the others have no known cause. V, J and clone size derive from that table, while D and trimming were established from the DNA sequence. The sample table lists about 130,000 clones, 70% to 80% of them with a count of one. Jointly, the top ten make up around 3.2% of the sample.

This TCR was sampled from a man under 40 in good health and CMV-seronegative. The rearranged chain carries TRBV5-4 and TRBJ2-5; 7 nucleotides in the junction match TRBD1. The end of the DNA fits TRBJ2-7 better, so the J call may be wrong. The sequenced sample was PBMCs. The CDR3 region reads CASSLQGTTYEQYF. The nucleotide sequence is TGTGCCAGCAGCCTACAGGGGACGACGTACGAGCAGTACTTC.